Below, one TCR beta chain is given with its context. The antigen remains unidentified. This record belongs to a study of vaccination and CD4 T cells after COVID-19. Whole-study context: From HCoV-229E, HCoV-OC43, HCoV-NL63 and SARS-CoV-2, overlapping spike peptides were used to stimulate the cells.

Treatment described: approximately 9-day PBMC culture with coronavirus spike peptide pools or control peptides (ViraFEST assay). One should note that the unexposed donor's CD4+ T cells were collected before the COVID-19 pandemic (2011-2018). First, ViraFEST expanded antigen-specific T cells with peptide pools, and next it sequenced the TCRs. Germline-derived CDR1 and CDR2 are DFQATT and SNEGSKA (reference sequence). The ends lost 0 bases at V and 2 bases at J; junction bases unmatched: 6. The CDR3 is 15 amino acids. Researchers used the Oncomine TCR Beta short-read assay to sequence DNA from cultured CD4+ T cells. TCRdb re-analysed the PCR reads in MiXCR, keeping a single row per CDR3 protein. The sample carries thousands of distinct CDR3 sequences, 15% to 20% recorded once.

The sequenced sample was CD4+ T cells from blood, cultured in vitro. The chain combines TRBV20-1 with TRBJ1-1, with TRBD1 matching 7 bases. The source of this sequence is a human donor in good health. This CDR3 is CSARDGNRGNTEAFF. Written as DNA, the CDR3 is TGCAGTGCTAGAGATGGAAACAGGGGAAACACTGAAGCTTTCTTT.